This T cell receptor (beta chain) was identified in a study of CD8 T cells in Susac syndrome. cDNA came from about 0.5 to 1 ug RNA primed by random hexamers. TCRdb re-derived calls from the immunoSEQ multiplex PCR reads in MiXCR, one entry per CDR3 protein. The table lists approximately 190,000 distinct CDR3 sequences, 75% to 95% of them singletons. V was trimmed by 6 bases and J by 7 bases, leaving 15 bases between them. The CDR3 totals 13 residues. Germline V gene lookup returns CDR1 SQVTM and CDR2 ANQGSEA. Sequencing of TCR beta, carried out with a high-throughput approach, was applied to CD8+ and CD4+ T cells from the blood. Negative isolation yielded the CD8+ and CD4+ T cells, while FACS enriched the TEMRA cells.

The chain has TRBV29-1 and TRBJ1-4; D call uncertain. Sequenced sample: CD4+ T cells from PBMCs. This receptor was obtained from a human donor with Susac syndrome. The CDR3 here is CSVYTHRGEKLFF. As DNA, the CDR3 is TGCAGCGTATACACCCACCGGGGTGAAAAACTGTTTTTT.